The 20 T cell receptor beta chains presented below share a single source sample, sequenced in a study of vaccination effects on CD4 cells after COVID-19. These receptors have no known antigen. Scientists isolated CD4+ T cells after an approximately 9-day culture period ended. Profiled with immunoSEQ multiplex PCR; TCRdb holds only in-frame clones, not every one. The sample holds about 74,000 clones, approximately 71% seen once. This specimen consisted of CD4+ T cells from PBMCs cultured without peptide, obtained before COVID-19 vaccination. The receptors originated from a human donor who received a COVID-19 vaccine.

The genes are TRBV5-1 and TRBJ2-3; a weak D match, TRBD2 (6 bases). V dropped 1 base and J dropped 5 bases, with 14 bases sitting between them. The CDR3 has 15 residues. Germline V gives CDR1 SGHRS, CDR2 YFSETQ. The CDR3 region is CASSLKWGGEDTQYF. In nucleotides, the CDR3 is TGCGCCAGCAGCTTGAAGTGGGGAGGCGAAGATACGCAGTATTTT.

V is TRBV12-5 and J is TRBJ2-2, with D uncertain. The length of the CDR3 is 16 residues. V was trimmed by 2 bases and J by 2 bases, leaving 12 bases between them. In germline, CDR1 is LGHNT, CDR2 FRNRAP. CDR3: CASGLRYTINTGELFF. As DNA, the CDR3 is TGTGCTAGTGGTTTGCGTTATACGATTAACACCGGGGAGCTGTTTTTT.

This chain connects TRBV20-1 to TRBJ2-5; the D gene is possibly TRBD2 (6 bases). This CDR3 is built from 14 residues. CDR1 DFQATT and CDR2 SNEGSKA come from the germline V gene (reference sequence). With 3 bases removed from V and 5 bases from J, the gap between germline ends came to 16 bases. CDR3 in DNA: TGCAGTGCTAGTTGGCGGCTAGGAGGGGAGACCCAGTACTTC. It yields the protein CSASWRLGGETQYF.

This chain connects TRBV19 to TRBJ2-7, with 9 bases identical to TRBD1. The CDR3 contains 15 residues. J was trimmed by 3 bases and V by 5 bases; bases with no gene match: 8. The germline V gene has CDR1 LNHDA and CDR2 SQIVND (reference sequence). This CDR3 reads CASSRSWTGDYEQYV. Written as DNA, the CDR3 is TGTGCCAGTAGTCGAAGTTGGACAGGGGACTACGAGCAGTACGTC.

The chain joins TRBV5-4 to TRBJ2-5; TRBD1 agrees at 7 bases. CDR1 and CDR2 from the germline V gene are SGHNT and YYREEE (reference sequence). The CDR3 covers 15 residues. Trimming removed 4 bases from V and 5 bases from J; junction bases left unmatched: 11. CDR3 sequence reads: CASSPSRQGYETQYF. CDR3 bases: TGTGCCAGCAGCCCGAGTAGACAGGGATACGAGACCCAGTACTTC.

The chain uses TRBV18 and TRBJ2-2; 8 bases fit TRBD2. Germline V lookup: CDR1 KGHSH, CDR2 LQKENI. The CDR3 extends over 15 amino acids. Trimming removed 3 bases from V and 3 bases from J; junction bases left unmatched: 3. CDR3 nucleotides: TGTGCCAGCTCACCCGCGGGGGGCTACACCGGGGAGCTGTTTTTT. It encodes CASSPAGGYTGELFF.

V is TRBV7-3 and J is TRBJ2-1, with TRBD1 matching over 8 bases. V was clipped by 3 bases and J by 2 bases; unmatched bases: 3. CDR3 length: 15 amino acids. CDR1 and CDR2 from the germline V gene are SGHTA and FQGTGA. CDR3 coding DNA: TGTGCCAGCAGCTTGGACAGGGATGCCTACAATGAGCAGTTCTTC. Encoded protein: CASSLDRDAYNEQFF.

The chain has TRBV5-1 and TRBJ1-6, with 9 bases identical to TRBD1. Germline V lookup: CDR1 SGHRS, CDR2 YFSETQ. V shed 4 bases and J 9 bases; nucleotides not matched to a gene: 8. The length of the CDR3 is 15 residues. CDR3 sequence (DNA): TGCGCCAGCAGCACCAGGACAGGGGAAGGTTCACCCCTCCACTTT. Translated: CASSTRTGEGSPLHF.

This clone was found a few times. The chain links TRBV5-8 to TRBJ2-3; D is perhaps TRBD1 or TRBD2 (5 bases each). This CDR3 spans 10 amino acids. Germline-derived CDR1 and CDR2 are SGHTS and YDEGEE. Trimming shortened V by 10 bases and J by 8 bases, and 11 bases separated the two germline ends. The CDR3 is CAAIGGTQYF. CDR3 sequence (DNA): TGTGCCGCGATTGGGGGTACGCAGTATTTT.

CDR3 region: CASSLTVGGKRNEQFF. DNA of the CDR3: TGTGCCAGCAGCTTAACTGTGGGGGGTAAACGGAATGAGCAGTTCTTC. The rearrangement uses TRBV7-3 and TRBJ2-1; maybe TRBD2 (6 bases). CDR1 is SGHTA and CDR2 is FQGTGA in the germline V gene. The CDR3 totals 16 residues. The germline V and J ends were trimmed by 0 bases and 7 bases, with 16 bases remaining between them.

This chain links TRBV28 with TRBJ2-7; D might be TRBD1 (6 bases). CDR3 length: 14 residues. V was shortened by 3 bases and J by 2 bases, with 11 bases between the two germline ends. Per the germline V gene, CDR1 is MDHEN and CDR2 is SYDVKM. The CDR3, as DNA: TGTGCCAGCAGTTTGTCAGGGGCCACCTACGAGCAGTACGTC. This sequence encodes CASSLSGATYEQYV.

The chain carries TRBV7-9 and TRBJ2-2; 8 bases align to TRBD2. The CDR3 is made up of 14 amino acids. The ends lost 11 bases at V and 4 bases at J; junction bases unmatched: 9. Germline V gene lookup returns CDR1 SEHNR and CDR2 FQNEAQ (reference sequence). CDR3 protein: CAPREGSSTGELFF. CDR3 DNA sequence: TGTGCCCCCCGGGAGGGTTCGAGCACCGGGGAGCTGTTTTTT.

The CDR3 DNA reads as TGTGCCACCAGTGTCTCCGGGACAGGGAACCAGCCCCAGCATTTT. Its translation is CATSVSGTGNQPQHF. The chain has TRBV24-1 and TRBJ1-5; 9 nucleotides match TRBD1. J lost 7 bases, V lost 5 bases, and 8 bases had no gene match. The CDR3 consists of 15 residues. CDR1 is KGHDR and CDR2 is SFDVKD in the germline V gene.

The chain uses TRBV5-1 and TRBJ2-1, with 11 positions matching TRBD2. Losses at the gene ends were 4 bases for V and 5 bases for J; bases not matched to a gene: 8. The CDR3 runs to 16 residues. Germline CDR1 reads SGHRS; CDR2 reads YFSETQ. In nucleotides, the CDR3 is TGCGCCAGCAGCACAACTAGCGGGGGAACCCACAATGAGCAGTTCTTC. This encodes CASSTTSGGTHNEQFF.

The CDR3: CASSLTPRDEQYV. CDR3 DNA: TGCGCCAGCAGCTTAACCCCCAGGGACGAGCAGTACGTC. The V gene is TRBV5-1, the J gene TRBJ2-7, with D perhaps TRBD1 (5 bases). V was cut by 2 bases and J by 5 bases, with 11 bases left in between. This CDR3 contains 13 residues. The germline gives CDR1 SGHRS, CDR2 YFSETQ.

The chain joins TRBV4-2 to TRBJ2-2, with TRBD2 matching 8 bases. This CDR3 has 16 amino acids. Germline V gives CDR1 LGHNA, CDR2 YNFKEQ. The trim removed 1 base at V and 5 bases at J, leaving 6 bases unmatched. This CDR3 is CASSQGGSGATGELFF. DNA for the CDR3: TGTGCCAGCAGCCAAGGTGGTAGCGGGGCTACCGGGGAGCTGTTTTTT.

V and J are TRBV24-1 and TRBJ2-1; D is perhaps TRBD1 (5 bases). The CDR3 extends over 14 amino acids. Germline CDR1 is KGHDR and CDR2 is SFDVKD. Trimming took 5 bases from V and 1 from J, leaving 8 bases between them. In DNA form, the CDR3 reads TGTGCCACCAGTGCAGGGCGGTCCTACAATGAGCAGTTCTTC. Translated, it gives CATSAGRSYNEQFF.

The chain couples TRBV2 to TRBJ2-3, with a tentative D call TRBD2 (6 bases). V lost 2 bases, J lost 6 bases, and 9 bases lay in between. Germline V CDR1 and CDR2: SNHLY, FYNNEI. The CDR3 has 13 residues. The CDR3 DNA reads TGTGCCAGCAGTGAAAGTCGGGAGGATACGCAGTATTTT. This codes for CASSESREDTQYF.

A single count supports this clone. The chain is built from TRBV7-2 and TRBJ1-6; D remains unclear. This CDR3 is built from 13 residues. V lost 0 bases to trimming and J lost 8 bases, with 5 bases between them. Germline V gene sequence: CDR1 SGHTA, CDR2 FQGNSA. DNA for the CDR3: TGTGCCAGCAGCTTAGCGCCGGATTCACCCCTCCACTTT. Protein product: CASSLAPDSPLHF.

This clone was detected a few times. The chain links TRBV2 to TRBJ2-2; no clear D gene. The germline V and J ends were trimmed by 6 bases and 4 bases, with 6 bases remaining between them. Germline CDR1 is SNHLY and CDR2 is FYNNEI. The CDR3 covers 12 residues. The DNA for the CDR3 is TGTGCCAGCAGACGGATCACCGGGGAGCTGTTTTTT. Its translation: CASRRITGELFF.